This T cell receptor (beta chain) is drawn from a study of identical twins. Study-wide results and limits: Reduced insertions were recorded for abundant cord blood beta clonotypes, with no such pattern in memory repertoires. Not following the same donors, the study drew its conclusions from cross-sectional statistical analysis.

The CDR3 loop spans 15 amino acids. Germline V lookup: CDR1 LGHNA, CDR2 YNFKEQ. Losses at the gene ends were 2 bases for V and 5 bases for J; bases not matched to a gene: 4. Template switching (which added a universal primer site) was used, and cDNA carried unique molecular identifiers. TCRdb used MiXCR to reprocess the 5' RACE reads, holding one entry per CDR3 protein. The table includes around 650,000 distinct CDR3 sequences, 7.1% detected once. A word on this clonotype: Its antigen is unidentified.

The same sample was also studied in work on yellow fever vaccine responses in identical twins. That source adds: Reportedly, twins' vaccine T cell responses looked partly convergent and partly personalized.

The clonotype was recovered from a woman between 18 and 30 years old in good health. The chain is built from TRBV4-2 and TRBJ2-2, with 8 bases fitting TRBD2. Specimen: PBMCs. The CDR3 protein is CASSQRGGRTGELFF. The DNA of the CDR3 is TGTGCCAGCAGCCAACGCGGGGGGAGAACCGGGGAGCTGTTTTTT.